This TCR beta chain was sequenced in a study of T-cell memory formation after mild COVID-19. Study context: The TCR clusters were mostly specific to one donor.

This CDR3 has 14 residues. Germline CDR1 DFQATT, CDR2 SNEGSKA (reference sequence). Trimming removed 3 bases at V and 6 bases at J, with 16 bases between. TCRdb processed the 5' RACE reads anew with MiXCR; each CDR3 protein has one entry. The sample includes more than 75,000 distinct CDR3 sequences, around 13% seen only once; the top ten take around 31%. This rearrangement joins TRBV20-1 to TRBJ2-3, with D tentatively TRBD2 (5 bases). Specimen: PBMCs or a T cell subset sorted from them (not recorded which). This TCR was sampled from an adult woman who had mild COVID-19 (a few samples of this study predate the infection). Cell type and time point are not known. The CDR3 nucleotides read TGCAGTGCTAGCCCCTATGGAGGATTGGATACGCAGTATTTT. Encoded protein: CSASPYGGLDTQYF.